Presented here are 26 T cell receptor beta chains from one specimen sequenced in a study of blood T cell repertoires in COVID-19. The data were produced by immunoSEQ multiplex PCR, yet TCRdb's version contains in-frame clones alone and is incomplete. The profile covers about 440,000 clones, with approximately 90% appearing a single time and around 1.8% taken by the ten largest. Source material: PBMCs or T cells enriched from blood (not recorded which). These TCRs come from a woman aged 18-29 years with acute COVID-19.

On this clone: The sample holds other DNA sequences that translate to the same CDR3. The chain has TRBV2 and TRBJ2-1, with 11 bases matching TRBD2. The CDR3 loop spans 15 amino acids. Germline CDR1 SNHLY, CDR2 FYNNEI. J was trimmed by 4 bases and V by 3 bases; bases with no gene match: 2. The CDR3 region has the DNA TGTGCCAGCAGTGACCTAGCGGGAGGTTACAATGAGCAGTTCTTC. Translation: CASSDLAGGYNEQFF.

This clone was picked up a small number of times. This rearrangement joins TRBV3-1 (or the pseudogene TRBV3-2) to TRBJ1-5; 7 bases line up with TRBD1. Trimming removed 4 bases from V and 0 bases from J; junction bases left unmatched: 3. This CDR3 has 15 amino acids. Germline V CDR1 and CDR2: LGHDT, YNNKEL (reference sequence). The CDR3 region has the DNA TGTGCCAGCAGCCCGACAGGGTTTAGCAATCAGCCCCAGCATTTT. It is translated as CASSPTGFSNQPQHF.

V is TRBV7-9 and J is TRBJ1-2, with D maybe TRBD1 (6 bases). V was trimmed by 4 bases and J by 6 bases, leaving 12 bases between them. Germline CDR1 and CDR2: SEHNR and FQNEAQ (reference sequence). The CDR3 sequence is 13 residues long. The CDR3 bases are TGTGCCAGCAGCTATCAGGGGACCCATGGCTACACCTTC. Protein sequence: CASSYQGTHGYTF.

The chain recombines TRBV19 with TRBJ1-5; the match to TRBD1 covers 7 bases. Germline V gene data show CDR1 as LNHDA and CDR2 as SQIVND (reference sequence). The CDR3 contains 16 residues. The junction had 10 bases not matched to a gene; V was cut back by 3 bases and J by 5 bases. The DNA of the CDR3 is TGTGCCAGTAGTATTGGGATACCCAGGGGGTATCAGCCCCAGCATTTT. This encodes CASSIGIPRGYQPQHF. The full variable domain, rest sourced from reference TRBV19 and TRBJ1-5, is DGGITQSPKYLFRKEGQNVTLSCEQNLNHDAMYWYRQDPGQGLRLIYYSQIVNDFQKGDIAEGYSVSREKKESFPLTVTSAQKNPTAFYLCASSIGIPRGYQPQHFGDGTRLSIL.

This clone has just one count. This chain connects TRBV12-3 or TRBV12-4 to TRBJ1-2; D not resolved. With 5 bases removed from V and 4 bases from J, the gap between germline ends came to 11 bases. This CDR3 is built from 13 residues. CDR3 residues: CASSPRAGYGYTF. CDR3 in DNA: TGTGCCAGCAGTCCGCGGGCCGGCTATGGCTACACCTTC.

The CDR3 here is CASSYGLAGEQFF. The CDR3 DNA sequence: TGTGCCAGCAGTTACGGACTAGCAGGCGAGCAGTTCTTC. The V gene is TRBV28, the J gene TRBJ2-1, with 8 nucleotides matching TRBD2. This CDR3 region has 13 residues. CDR1 MDHEN and CDR2 SYDVKM come from the germline V gene. Germline trimming cut 4 bases from V and 10 bases from J; bases unmatched to any gene: 6.

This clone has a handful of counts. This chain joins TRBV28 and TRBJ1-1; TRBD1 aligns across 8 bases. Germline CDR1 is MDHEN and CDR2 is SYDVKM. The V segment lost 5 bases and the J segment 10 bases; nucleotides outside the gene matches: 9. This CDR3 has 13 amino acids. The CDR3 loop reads CASSHPGQAGAFF. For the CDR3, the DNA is TGTGCCAGCAGTCACCCGGGACAGGCAGGAGCTTTCTTT.

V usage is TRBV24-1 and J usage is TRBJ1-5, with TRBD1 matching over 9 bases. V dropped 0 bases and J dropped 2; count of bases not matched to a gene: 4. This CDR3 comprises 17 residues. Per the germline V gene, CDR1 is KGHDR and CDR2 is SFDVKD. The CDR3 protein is CATSDLKGQGGNQPQHF. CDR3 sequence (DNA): TGTGCCACCAGTGATTTGAAGGGACAGGGAGGCAATCAGCCCCAGCATTTT.

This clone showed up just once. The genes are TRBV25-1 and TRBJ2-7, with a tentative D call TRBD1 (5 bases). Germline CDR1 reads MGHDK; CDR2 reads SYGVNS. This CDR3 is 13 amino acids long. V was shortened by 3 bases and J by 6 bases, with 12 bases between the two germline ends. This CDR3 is CASSDQGLGEQYF. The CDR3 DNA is TGTGCCAGCAGTGATCAGGGATTGGGCGAGCAGTACTTC.

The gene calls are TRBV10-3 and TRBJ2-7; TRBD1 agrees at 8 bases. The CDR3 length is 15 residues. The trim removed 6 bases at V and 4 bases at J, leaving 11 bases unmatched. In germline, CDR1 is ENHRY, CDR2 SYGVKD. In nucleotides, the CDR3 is TGTGCCATCAGCCCAAGACAGGGGACGGAATACGAGCAGTACTTC. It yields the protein CAISPRQGTEYEQYF.

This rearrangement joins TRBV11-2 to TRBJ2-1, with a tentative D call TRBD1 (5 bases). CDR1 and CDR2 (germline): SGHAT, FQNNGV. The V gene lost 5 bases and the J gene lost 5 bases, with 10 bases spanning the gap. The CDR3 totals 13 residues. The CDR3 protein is CASSHDSNNEQFF. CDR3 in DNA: TGTGCCAGCAGCCACGACAGTAACAATGAGCAGTTCTTC.

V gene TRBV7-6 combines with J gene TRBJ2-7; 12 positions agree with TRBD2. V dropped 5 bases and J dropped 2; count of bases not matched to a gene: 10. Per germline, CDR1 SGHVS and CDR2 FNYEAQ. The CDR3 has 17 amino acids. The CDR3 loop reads CASSARTSGTLPYEQYF. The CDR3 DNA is TGTGCCAGCAGCGCACGGACTAGCGGGACCCTTCCCTACGAGCAGTACTTC.

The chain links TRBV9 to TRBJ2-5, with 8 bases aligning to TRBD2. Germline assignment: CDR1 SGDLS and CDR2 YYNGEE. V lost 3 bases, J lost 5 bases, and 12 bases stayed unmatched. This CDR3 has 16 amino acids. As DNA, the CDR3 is TGTGCCAGCAGCGCCGGTCGGGCGGGGGGAGGCGAGACCCAGTACTTC. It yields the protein CASSAGRAGGGETQYF. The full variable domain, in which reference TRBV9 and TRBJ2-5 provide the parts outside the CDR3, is DSGVTQTPKHLITATGQRVTLRCSPRSGDLSVYWYQQSLDQGLQFLIQYYNGEERAKGNILERFSAQQFPDLHSELNLSSLELGDSALYFCASSAGRAGGGETQYFGPGTRLLVL.

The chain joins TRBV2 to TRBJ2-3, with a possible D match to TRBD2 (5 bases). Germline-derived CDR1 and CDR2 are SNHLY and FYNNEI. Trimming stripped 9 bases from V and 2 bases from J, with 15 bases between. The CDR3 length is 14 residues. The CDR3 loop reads CASEREASTDTQYF. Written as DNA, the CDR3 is TGTGCCAGTGAGAGGGAAGCCTCCACAGATACGCAGTATTTT.

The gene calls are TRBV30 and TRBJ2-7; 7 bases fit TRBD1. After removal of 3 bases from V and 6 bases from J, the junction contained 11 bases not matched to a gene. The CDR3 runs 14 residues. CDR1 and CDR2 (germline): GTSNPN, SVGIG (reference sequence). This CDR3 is CAWSHTTGRSEQYF. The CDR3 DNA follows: TGTGCCTGGAGCCACACGACAGGGAGATCCGAGCAGTACTTC.

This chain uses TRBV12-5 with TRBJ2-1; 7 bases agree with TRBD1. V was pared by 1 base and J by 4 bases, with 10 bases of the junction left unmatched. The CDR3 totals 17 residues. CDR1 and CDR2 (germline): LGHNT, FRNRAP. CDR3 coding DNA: TGTGCTAGTGGTTTGGGCTTTTCCGGGACAGCGTACAATGAGCAGTTCTTC. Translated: CASGLGFSGTAYNEQFF.

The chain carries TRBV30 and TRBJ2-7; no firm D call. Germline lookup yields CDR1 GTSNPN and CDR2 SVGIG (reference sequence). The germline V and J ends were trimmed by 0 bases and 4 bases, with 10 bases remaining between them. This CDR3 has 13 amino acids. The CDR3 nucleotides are TGTGCCTGGAGTGTGATAGCTGGGTACGAGCAGTACTTC. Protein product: CAWSVIAGYEQYF.

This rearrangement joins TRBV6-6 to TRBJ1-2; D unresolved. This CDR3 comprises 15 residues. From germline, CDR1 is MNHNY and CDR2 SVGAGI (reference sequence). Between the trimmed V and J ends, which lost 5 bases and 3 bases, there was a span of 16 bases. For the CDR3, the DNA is TGTGCCAGCAGTCCTCGGGAGGGAACCCACTATGGCTACACCTTC. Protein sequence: CASSPREGTHYGYTF.

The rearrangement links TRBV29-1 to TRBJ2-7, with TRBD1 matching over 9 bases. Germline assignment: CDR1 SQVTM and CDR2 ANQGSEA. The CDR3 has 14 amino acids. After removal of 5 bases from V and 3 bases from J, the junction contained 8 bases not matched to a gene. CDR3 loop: CSVITGQGNYEQYF. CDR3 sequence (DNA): TGCAGCGTTATTACGGGACAGGGCAACTACGAGCAGTACTTC.

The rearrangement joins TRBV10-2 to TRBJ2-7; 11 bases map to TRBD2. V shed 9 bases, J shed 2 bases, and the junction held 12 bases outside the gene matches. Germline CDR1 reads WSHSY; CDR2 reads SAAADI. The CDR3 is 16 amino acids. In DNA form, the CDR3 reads TGCGCCAGGGGGACGCCGGGACTAGCGGATACCTACGAGCAGTACTTC. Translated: CARGTPGLADTYEQYF.

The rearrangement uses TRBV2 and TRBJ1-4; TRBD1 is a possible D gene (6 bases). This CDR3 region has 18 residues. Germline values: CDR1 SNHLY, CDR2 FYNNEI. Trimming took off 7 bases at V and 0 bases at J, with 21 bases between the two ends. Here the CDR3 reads CASKRTASDYTTNEKLFF. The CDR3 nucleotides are TGTGCCAGCAAGAGGACAGCCAGCGATTATACAACTAATGAAAAACTGTTTTTT.

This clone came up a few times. The CDR3, as DNA: TGTGCCATCAGGGCCCAGACAGGGCGGGATGGCTACACCTTC. It specifies CAIRAQTGRDGYTF. The V gene is TRBV10-3, the J gene TRBJ1-2, with TRBD1 identical over 7 bases. Germline assignment: CDR1 ENHRY and CDR2 SYGVKD. J gave up 6 bases and V 6 bases, and 10 bases lay outside the gene matches. There are 14 residues in the CDR3.

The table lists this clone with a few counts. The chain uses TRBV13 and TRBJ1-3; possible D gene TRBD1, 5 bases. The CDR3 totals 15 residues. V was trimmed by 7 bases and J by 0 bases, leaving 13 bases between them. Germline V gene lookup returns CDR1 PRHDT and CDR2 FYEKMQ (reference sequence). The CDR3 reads CASISPGNSGNTIYF. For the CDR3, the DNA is TGTGCCAGCATCAGTCCAGGGAACTCTGGAAACACCATATATTTT. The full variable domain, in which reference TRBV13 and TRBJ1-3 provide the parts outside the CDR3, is AAGVIQSPRHLIKEKRETATLKCYPIPRHDTVYWYQQGPGQDPQFLISFYEKMQSDKGSIPDRFSAQQFSDYHSELNMSSLELGDSALYFCASISPGNSGNTIYFGEGSWLTVV.

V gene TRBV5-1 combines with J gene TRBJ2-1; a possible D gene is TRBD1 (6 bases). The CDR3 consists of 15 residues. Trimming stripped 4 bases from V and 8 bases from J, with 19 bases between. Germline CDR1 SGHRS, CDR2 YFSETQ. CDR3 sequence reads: CASSPVTGYNDEQFF. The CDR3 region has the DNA TGCGCCAGCAGCCCGGTCACAGGGTATAACGATGAGCAGTTCTTC.

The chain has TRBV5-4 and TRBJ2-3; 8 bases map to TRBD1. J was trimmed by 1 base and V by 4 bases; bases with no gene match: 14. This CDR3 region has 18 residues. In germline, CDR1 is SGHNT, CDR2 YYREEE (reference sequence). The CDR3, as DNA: TGTGCCAGCAGCCCTGTCGGACAGGGTCCTTTCGGCACAGATACGCAGTATTTT. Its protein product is CASSPVGQGPFGTDTQYF. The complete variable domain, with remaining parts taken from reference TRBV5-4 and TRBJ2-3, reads ETGVTQSPTHLIKTRGQQVTLRCSSQSGHNTVSWYQQALGQGPQFIFQYYREEENGRGNFPPRFSGLQFPNYSSELNVNALELDDSALYLCASSPVGQGPFGTDTQYFGPGTRLTVL.

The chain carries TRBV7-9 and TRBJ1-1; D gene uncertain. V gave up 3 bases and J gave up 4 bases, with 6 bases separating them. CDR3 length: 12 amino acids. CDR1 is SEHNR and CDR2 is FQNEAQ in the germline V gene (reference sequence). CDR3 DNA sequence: TGTGCCAGCAGCTTTCCAGGCACTGAAGCTTTCTTT. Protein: CASSFPGTEAFF.